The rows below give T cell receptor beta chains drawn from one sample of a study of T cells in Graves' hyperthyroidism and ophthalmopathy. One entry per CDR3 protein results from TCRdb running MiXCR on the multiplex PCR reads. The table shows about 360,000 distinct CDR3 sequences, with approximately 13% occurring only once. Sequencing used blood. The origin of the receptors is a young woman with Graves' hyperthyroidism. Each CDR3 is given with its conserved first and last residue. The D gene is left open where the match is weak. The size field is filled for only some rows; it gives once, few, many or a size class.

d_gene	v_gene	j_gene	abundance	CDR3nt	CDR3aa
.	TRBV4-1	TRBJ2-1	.	TGCGCCAGCAGCCAACGACCCCCACAGGACAGCTCCTACAATGAGCAGTTCTTC	CASSQRPPQDSSYNEQFF
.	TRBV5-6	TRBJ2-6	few	TGTGCCAGCAGCTCCGGAGTGAGGATGAGGGGGATATCTGGGGCCAACGTCCTGACTTTC	CASSSGVRMRGISGANVLTF
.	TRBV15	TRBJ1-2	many	TGTGCCACCAGCAGAGTTCGGGCCCAGCGAGGGGACTATGGCTACACCTTC	CATSRVRAQRGDYGYTF
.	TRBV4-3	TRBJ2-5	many	TGCGCCAGCAGCCAAGTGGCCAGCCAAGAGACCCAGTACTTC	CASSQVASQETQYF
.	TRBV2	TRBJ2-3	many	TGTGCCAGCAGTGCGAATACCGGGACAGATACGCAGTATTTT	CASSANTGTDTQYF
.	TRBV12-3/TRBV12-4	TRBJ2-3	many	TGTGCCAGCAGTCCTGGGACACCTCCTAGCACAGATACGCAGTATTTT	CASSPGTPPSTDTQYF
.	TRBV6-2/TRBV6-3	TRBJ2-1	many	TGTGCCAGCAGGGCGGGAATCTACAATGAGCAGTTCTTC	CASRAGIYNEQFF
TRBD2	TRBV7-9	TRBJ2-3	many	TGTGCCAGCAGCTTAGGACTAGCGGGACCCGCCGCCGTCACAGATACGCAGTATTTT	CASSLGLAGPAAVTDTQYF
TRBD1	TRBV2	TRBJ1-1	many	TGTGCCAGCAGGGGACAGGGGGTGGGCACTGAAGCTTTCTTT	CASRGQGVGTEAFF
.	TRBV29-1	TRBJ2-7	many	TGCAGCGCCCTCGGAATGACGAGGGGATACGAGCAGTACTTC	CSALGMTRGYEQYF
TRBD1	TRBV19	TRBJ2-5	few	TGTGCCAGTAAACTGGGACAGTCATCCGAGACCCAGTACTTC	CASKLGQSSETQYF
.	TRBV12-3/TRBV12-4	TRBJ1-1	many	TGTGCCAGCAGTCTTCAGGGGACTGAAGCTTTCTTT	CASSLQGTEAFF
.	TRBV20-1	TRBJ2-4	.	TGCAGTGCTAGAGATATGGGGTATCCGTACTTC	CSARDMGYPYF
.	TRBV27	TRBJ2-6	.	TGTGCCAGCAGTATCTACCAGTTCTCTGGGGCCAACGTCCTGACTTTC	CASSIYQFSGANVLTF
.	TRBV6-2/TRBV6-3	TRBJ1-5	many	TGTGCCAGCAGGCAACGCGGTTTTAATCAGCCCCAGCATTTT	CASRQRGFNQPQHF
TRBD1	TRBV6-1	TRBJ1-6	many	TGTGCCAGCAGCCCGGACAGGGGTGGTTCACCCCTCCACTTT	CASSPDRGGSPLHF
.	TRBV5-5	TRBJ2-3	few	TGTGCCAGCAGCTTAACGGGAATTGTGGCAGATACGCAGTATTTT	CASSLTGIVADTQYF
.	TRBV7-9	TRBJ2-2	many	TGTGCCAGCCCCCGGGAGCGTTTGCCCGGGGAGCTGTTTTTT	CASPRERLPGELFF
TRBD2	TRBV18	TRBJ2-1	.	TGTGCCAGCTTACCAAGCGGGGGCGTCTACAATGAGCAGTTCTTC	CASLPSGGVYNEQFF
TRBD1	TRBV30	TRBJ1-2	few	TGTGCCTGGAGTCCGGACAGGTCGGGCACCCATGGCTACACCTTC	CAWSPDRSGTHGYTF
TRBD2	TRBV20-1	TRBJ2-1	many	TGCAGCGCTTGTGGGGCTAGCGGGAGAGATGAGCAGTTCTTC	CSACGASGRDEQFF
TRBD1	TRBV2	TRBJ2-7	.	TGTGCCAGCAGAGACGGGACAGGGGCCTACGAGCAGTACTTC	CASRDGTGAYEQYF
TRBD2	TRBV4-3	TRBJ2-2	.	TGCGCCAGCAGCCAAGGGTACGGGACTAGCGGGAACACCGGGGAGCTGTTTTTT	CASSQGYGTSGNTGELFF
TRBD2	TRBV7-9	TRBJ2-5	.	TGTGTCAGCAGCTTGGGGAGCGGGGGGGCCCGGGAGACCCAGTACTTC	CVSSLGSGGARETQYF
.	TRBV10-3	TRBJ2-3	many	TGTGCCACCGGACTCGACAGAACCGCGGCAGATACGCAGTATTTT	CATGLDRTAADTQYF
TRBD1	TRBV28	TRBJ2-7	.	TGTGCCAGCAGTTTATTTCGGACAGGGGGTAGGTACGAGCAGTGCTTC	CASSLFRTGGRYEQCF
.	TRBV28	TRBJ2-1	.	TGTGCCAGCAGTTTGGGCCCGACCTACAATGAGCAGTTCTTC	CASSLGPTYNEQFF
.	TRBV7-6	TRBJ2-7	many	TGTGCCAGCAGCTTAGGATGGGTCGGTCAGGGGAGCCACGAGCAGTACTTC	CASSLGWVGQGSHEQYF
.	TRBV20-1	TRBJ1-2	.	TGCAGTGCTAGAGAGCTGGGCTATGGCTACACCTTC	CSARELGYGYTF
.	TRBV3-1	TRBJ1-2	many	TGTGCCAGCAGCCAAGAGACGGTCCTCGCAGCGTCTGTTAACTATGGCTACACCTTC	CASSQETVLAASVNYGYTF
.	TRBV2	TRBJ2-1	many	TGTGCCAGCAGTGAAAGACGGGAGCAGTTCTTC	CASSERREQFF
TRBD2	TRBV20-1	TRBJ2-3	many	TGCAGTGCCCCCTCCTTCGCGGGGGGGGGCACAGATACGCAGTATTTT	CSAPSFAGGGTDTQYF
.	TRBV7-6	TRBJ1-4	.	TGTGCCAGCAGCCGTGATCCCTCAAAGGGGGAAAAACTGTTTTTT	CASSRDPSKGEKLFF
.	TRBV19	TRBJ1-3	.	TGTGCCAGTAGTACCCCCGGGACAACAGGAAACACCATATATTTT	CASSTPGTTGNTIYF
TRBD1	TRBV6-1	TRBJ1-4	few	TGTGCCAGCAGTCCTGGACAGGCGGTAGGGGAAAAACTGTTTTTT	CASSPGQAVGEKLFF
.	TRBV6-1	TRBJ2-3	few	TGTGCCAGCAGTTCTGGGGATAGCACAGATACGCAGTATTTT	CASSSGDSTDTQYF
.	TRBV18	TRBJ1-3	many	TGTGCCAGCTCACCACAGAGAGACAGCGAAGGAAACACCATATATTTT	CASSPQRDSEGNTIYF
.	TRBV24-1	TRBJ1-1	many	TGTGCCACCAGTGATTTTTACGGGCGCCAGGGCCTCTTACCGGACACTGAAGCTTTCTTT	CATSDFYGRQGLLPDTEAFF
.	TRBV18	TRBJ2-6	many	TGTGCCAGTCGTGGATCTGGGGCCAACGTCCTGACTTTC	CASRGSGANVLTF
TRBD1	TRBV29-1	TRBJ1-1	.	TGCAGCGCTGAAGATCTGGAGACAGGGGTTTTTATGAACACTGAAGCTTTCTTT	CSAEDLETGVFMNTEAFF
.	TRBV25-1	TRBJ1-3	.	TGTGCCAGCAGTGAATCGAAGGGGATCCTAGCTGGAAACACCATATATTTT	CASSESKGILAGNTIYF
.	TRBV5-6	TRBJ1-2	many	TGTGCCAGCAGCTTGTTTGGCTTTTCTAACTATGGCTACACCTTC	CASSLFGFSNYGYTF
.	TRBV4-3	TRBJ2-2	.	TGCGCCAGCAGCCAAGACCGGACAGACGACACCGGGGAGCTGTTTTTT	CASSQDRTDDTGELFF
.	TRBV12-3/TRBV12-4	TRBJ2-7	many	TGTGCCAGCCAGCCCCGGGCCGGTGACTACGAGCAGTACTTC	CASQPRAGDYEQYF
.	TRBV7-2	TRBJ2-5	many	TGTGCCAGCAGCTCCTCTATAGCGGAAGAGACCCAGTACTTC	CASSSSIAEETQYF
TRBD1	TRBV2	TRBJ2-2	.	TGTGCCAGTGGGGGTATGGGACAGATCACCGGGGAGCTGTTTTTT	CASGGMGQITGELFF
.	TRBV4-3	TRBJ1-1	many	TGCGCCAGCAGCCAAGGATGGGTAGTCCCGAACACTGAAGCTTTCTTT	CASSQGWVVPNTEAFF
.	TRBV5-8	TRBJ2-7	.	TGTGCCAGCAGCCCCACCGGGAGAACAGAGCAGTACTTC	CASSPTGRTEQYF
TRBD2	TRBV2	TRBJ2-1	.	TGTGCCAGCTGGGGGGGGGGGTACAATGAGCAGTTCTTC	CASWGGGYNEQFF